The T cell receptor beta chain described here comes from a study of OX40 agonist ivuxolimab in advanced cancers. Study results and caveats: Expanded clones were, on average, more numerous among CD8+ T cells than CD4+. Expanded peripheral T-cell antigen specificity went undetermined.

V gave up 2 bases and J gave up 2 bases; unmatched junction bases: 7. Germline CDR1 SGDLS, CDR2 YYNGEE. The CDR3 totals 16 residues. About this clone itself: What it binds is unknown.

The assay was immunoSEQ multiplex PCR, and TCRdb's table has in-frame clones only and misses some. The sample carries some 86,000 clones, 70% to 90% recorded once. This receptor was obtained from an adult with an advanced solid tumor such as melanoma, head and neck, liver or kidney cancer. This chain uses TRBV9 with TRBJ2-1, with 7 bases identical to TRBD1. The specimen was CD4+ or CD8+ T cells sorted from blood, collected in a trial of the OX40 agonist ivuxolimab. The DNA of the CDR3 is TGTGCCAGCAGCGTCGCCTTACAGGGGACCTACAATGAGCAGTTCTTC. Amino acid sequence: CASSVALQGTYNEQFF.